What follows are 19 T cell receptor beta chains derived from one specimen sequenced in a study of T cell changes during pregnancy in multiple sclerosis. The assay was immunoSEQ multiplex PCR, and TCRdb's table has in-frame clones only and misses some. This table has about 60,000 clones, about 90% appearing once. This specimen was peripheral blood, taken in the second trimester of pregnancy. These TCRs come from a female donor in good health, enrolled as a control in a pregnancy study.

This chain connects TRBV29-1 to TRBJ2-7; possible D gene TRBD1, 6 bases. Germline assignment: CDR1 SQVTM and CDR2 ANQGSEA. Trimming stripped 4 bases from V and 2 bases from J, with 12 bases between. The CDR3 covers 13 residues. CDR3 bases: TGCAGCGTTGGAGGGGGTATAACCTACGAGCAGTACTTC. Translating it yields CSVGGGITYEQYF.

The V call is TRBV5-8, the J call TRBJ2-5; D call uncertain. Trimming took 4 bases from V and 2 from J, leaving 15 bases between them. The CDR3 consists of 15 residues. The germline V gene has CDR1 SGHTS and CDR2 YDEGEE. This CDR3 is CASSHLDKDQETQYF. CDR3 nucleotide sequence: TGTGCCAGCAGCCACTTAGACAAGGATCAAGAGACCCAGTACTTC.

Points on this clone: At one boundary the junction diverges from the germline segment, which might be a read error. The genes are TRBV29-1 and TRBJ2-2; D possibly corresponds to TRBD1 (5 bases). Germline V CDR1 and CDR2: SQVTM, ANQGSEA. The CDR3 contains 13 residues. The CDR3 region is CSSYRSDTGELFF. Here the CDR3 DNA reads TGTTCGTCATACAGGAGTGACACCGGGGAGCTGTTTTTT.

The J gene is TRBJ2-1, the V gene TRBV7-9, with 7 positions matching TRBD2. J lost 1 base, V lost 5 bases, and 11 bases had no gene match. Germline-derived CDR1 and CDR2 are SEHNR and FQNEAQ (reference sequence). The CDR3 is 17 amino acids. CDR3 sequence reads: CASSTPTSVRSYNEQFF. CDR3 DNA sequence: TGTGCCAGCAGCACCCCTACTAGCGTGCGATCCTACAATGAGCAGTTCTTC.

The chain employs TRBV4-1 and TRBJ2-5; 14 bases fit TRBD2. This CDR3 is 20 amino acids long. V was clipped by 0 bases and J by 7 bases; unmatched bases: 16. The germline gives CDR1 MGHRA, CDR2 YSYEKL. CDR3 sequence (DNA): TGCGCCAGCAGCCAAGATCAGTGGACTAGCGGGAGGCCCCCGAGTTGGACCCAGTACTTC. Translated, it gives CASSQDQWTSGRPPSWTQYF.

This clone was observed a few times. The chain joins TRBV4-2 to TRBJ2-7; TRBD1 agrees at 7 bases. V shed 5 bases and J 2 bases; nucleotides not matched to a gene: 9. Germline CDR1 LGHNA, CDR2 YNFKEQ. CDR3 length equals 15 residues. CDR3 nucleotides: TGTGCCAGCAGCAATGAGTTCGGACAGGCCTACGAGCAGTACTTC. Protein sequence: CASSNEFGQAYEQYF.

This clone was picked up one time. The rearrangement links TRBV6-5 to TRBJ1-1; 8 nucleotides agree with TRBD1. The CDR3 contains 15 residues. J lost 0 bases, V lost 5 bases, and 5 bases had no gene match. CDR1 MNHEY and CDR2 SVGAGI come from the germline V gene. CDR3 loop: CASSPGGKLNTEAFF. The CDR3 DNA sequence: TGTGCCAGCAGTCCAGGGGGCAAGCTGAACACTGAAGCTTTCTTT.

The chain is built from TRBV7-9 and TRBJ2-2, with a possible D match to TRBD1 (6 bases). Germline lookup yields CDR1 SEHNR and CDR2 FQNEAQ (reference sequence). V gave up 2 bases and J gave up 7 bases, with 14 bases separating them. This CDR3 is built from 15 residues. CDR3 loop: CASSLQGQSNGELFF. For the CDR3, the DNA is TGTGCCAGCAGCTTACAGGGGCAGTCGAACGGGGAGCTGTTTTTT. Complete variable domain (other parts from reference TRBV7-9 and TRBJ2-2): DTGVSQNPRHKITKRGQNVTFRCDPISEHNRLYWYRQTLGQGPEFLTYFQNEAQLEKSRLLSDRFSAERPKGSFSTLEIQRTEQGDSAMYLCASSLQGQSNGELFFGEGSRLTVL.

The chain links TRBV27 to TRBJ1-5, with a possible D match to TRBD1 (5 bases). The CDR3 is made up of 15 amino acids. The germline CDR1 and CDR2 sequences are MNHEY and SMNVEV (reference sequence). Trimming stripped 3 bases from V and 4 bases from J, with 13 bases between. Written as DNA, the CDR3 is TGTGCCAGCAGTTTTTTGCAGGGAGGAAATCAGCCCCAGCATTTT. Encoded protein: CASSFLQGGNQPQHF.

The rearrangement uses TRBV5-5 and TRBJ2-3; the D is unclear. CDR1 SGHKS and CDR2 YYEKEE come from the germline V gene (reference sequence). This CDR3 region has 13 residues. The V gene lost 4 bases and the J gene lost 6 bases, with 12 bases spanning the gap. This CDR3 is CASSVDEADTQYF. The CDR3, as DNA: TGTGCCAGCAGCGTGGACGAGGCGGATACGCAGTATTTT.

The chain carries TRBV28 and TRBJ2-5, with TRBD2 as a possible D gene (5 bases). The CDR3 is 13 residues long. Trimming took off 11 bases at V and 5 bases at J, with 18 bases between the two ends. Germline CDR1 MDHEN, CDR2 SYDVKM. The CDR3 loop reads CAGRDSYGETQYF. Here the CDR3 DNA reads TGTGCCGGCCGGGATTCGTACGGGGAGACCCAGTACTTC.

The V call is TRBV5-1, the J call TRBJ2-1, with D unresolved. The ends were cut back, 4 bases at V and 6 bases at J, with 17 bases in the middle. The germline V gene encodes CDR1 SGHRS and CDR2 YFSETQ. The CDR3 extends over 15 amino acids. The CDR3 protein is CASSPRSSVANEQFF. CDR3 DNA sequence: TGCGCCAGCAGCCCTCGTAGCTCGGTCGCCAATGAGCAGTTCTTC. Based on the CDR3 plus reference TRBV5-1 and TRBJ2-1, the full variable domain is KAGVTQTPRYLIKTRGQQVTLSCSPISGHRSVSWYQQTPGQGLQFLFEYFSETQRNKGNFPGRFSGRQFSNSRSEMNVSTLELGDSALYLCASSPRSSVANEQFFGPGTRLTVL.

In this sample, this clone turned up a few times. The rearrangement joins TRBV23-1 to TRBJ2-1; TRBD2 aligns across 8 bases. TRBV23-1 is annotated as an ORF whose role is uncertain. V dropped 4 bases and J dropped 7; count of bases not matched to a gene: 3. The CDR3 contains 13 residues. CDR3 sequence reads: CASSLTGGNEQFF. CDR3 in DNA: TGCGCCAGCAGTCTAACGGGAGGGAATGAGCAGTTCTTC.

The gene calls are TRBV15 and TRBJ1-1, with 7 bases that match TRBD1. Germline assignment: CDR1 LNHNV and CDR2 YYDKDF (reference sequence). This CDR3 region has 13 residues. V was pared by 6 bases and J by 1 base, with 2 bases of the junction left unmatched. The CDR3 loop reads CATRTGENTEAFF. CDR3 DNA: TGTGCCACCAGAACAGGGGAGAACACTGAAGCTTTCTTT.

CDR3 nucleotides: TGTGCCAGCAGCTTAATGAGGGGGGGAGGGGATACGCAGTATTTT. Amino acids: CASSLMRGGGDTQYF. The V and J genes are TRBV7-3 and TRBJ2-3, with D possibly TRBD2 on 7 matching bases. Germline V lookup: CDR1 SGHTA, CDR2 FQGTGA. V was trimmed by 1 base and J by 6 bases, leaving 14 bases between them. The CDR3 runs to 15 residues.

The chain combines TRBV19 with TRBJ2-7; 8 bases fit TRBD1. The CDR3 is 13 residues long. Losses at the gene ends were 5 bases for V and 6 bases for J; bases not matched to a gene: 6. Per the germline V gene, CDR1 is LNHDA and CDR2 is SQIVND (reference sequence). The CDR3 sequence: CASSVQGAVEQYF. In DNA, the CDR3 is TGTGCCAGTAGTGTTCAGGGGGCCGTCGAGCAGTACTTC. Filled out from reference TRBV19 and TRBJ2-7, the complete variable domain reads DGGITQSPKYLFRKEGQNVTLSCEQNLNHDAMYWYRQDPGQGLRLIYYSQIVNDFQKGDIAEGYSVSREKKESFPLTVTSAQKNPTAFYLCASSVQGAVEQYFGPGTRLTVT.

V usage is TRBV27 and J usage is TRBJ1-1, with D hard to call. The V end was cut by 2 bases, the J end by 3 bases, with 13 bases between. The CDR3 is made up of 15 amino acids. The germline gives CDR1 MNHEY, CDR2 SMNVEV (reference sequence). The CDR3 sequence: CASSLSFGPHTEAFF. The CDR3 nucleotides read TGTGCCAGCAGTTTAAGTTTTGGCCCCCACACTGAAGCTTTCTTT.

The chain carries TRBV7-9 and TRBJ2-7; tentatively, D is TRBD2 (6 bases). Deletions cut 2 bases from V and 5 bases from J, with 13 bases between. The CDR3 has 14 residues. Germline CDR1 is SEHNR and CDR2 is FQNEAQ (reference sequence). CDR3 in DNA: TGTGCCAGCAGCTTACCCGGGGACTGGAACGAGCAGTACTTC. Protein product: CASSLPGDWNEQYF.

The gene calls are TRBV12-2 and TRBJ2-7; no check of the table's D call, TRBD1, against the DNA was made. TRBV12-2 is a documented pseudogene. The CDR3 sequence is 17 residues long. The CDR3 loop reads CASRLTYTPGHNYEQYF. Here the CDR3 DNA reads TGTGCAAGTCGCTTAACATACACCCCGGGACACAACTACGAGCAGTACTTC.